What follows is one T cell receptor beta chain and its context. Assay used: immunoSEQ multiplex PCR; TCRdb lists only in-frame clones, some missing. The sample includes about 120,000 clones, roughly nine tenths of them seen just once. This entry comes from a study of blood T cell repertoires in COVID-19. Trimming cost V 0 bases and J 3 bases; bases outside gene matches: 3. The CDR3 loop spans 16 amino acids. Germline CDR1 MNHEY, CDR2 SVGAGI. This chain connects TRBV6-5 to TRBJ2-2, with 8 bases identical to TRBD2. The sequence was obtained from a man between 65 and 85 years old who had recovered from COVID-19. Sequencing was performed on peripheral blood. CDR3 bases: TGTGCCAGCAGTTACTCATTAGCGGGACACACCGGGGAGCTGTTTTTT. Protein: CASSYSLAGHTGELFF.